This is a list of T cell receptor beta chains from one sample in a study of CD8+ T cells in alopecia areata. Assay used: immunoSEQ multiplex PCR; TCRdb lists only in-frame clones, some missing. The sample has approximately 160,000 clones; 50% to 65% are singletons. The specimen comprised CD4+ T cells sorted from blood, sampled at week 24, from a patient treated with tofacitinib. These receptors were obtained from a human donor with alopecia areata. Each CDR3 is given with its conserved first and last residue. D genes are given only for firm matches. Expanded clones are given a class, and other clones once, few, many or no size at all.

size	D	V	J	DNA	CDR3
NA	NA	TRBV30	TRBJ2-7	TGTGCCTGGAGCGTACTTCGTCTGGGATACTACGAGCAGTACTTC	CAWSVLRLGYYEQYF
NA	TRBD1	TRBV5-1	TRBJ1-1	TGCGCCAGCAGGTCCACAGGGGGCCTAGGGACTGAAGCTTTCTTT	CASRSTGGLGTEAFF
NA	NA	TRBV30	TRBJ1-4	TGTGCCTGGAGCCCGGCGGGGACTAATGAAAAACTGTTTTTT	CAWSPAGTNEKLFF
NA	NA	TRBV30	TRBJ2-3	TGTGCCTGGAAAGGCCTAGCCGCCGATACGCAGTATTTT	CAWKGLAADTQYF
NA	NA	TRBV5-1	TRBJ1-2	TGCGCCAGCAGCCAACCGGGGAACTGTGGCTACACCTTC	CASSQPGNCGYTF
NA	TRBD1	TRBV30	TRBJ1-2	TGTGCCTGGAGTGGTGGGACAGGTCGGGGACCCTATGGCTACACCTTC	CAWSGGTGRGPYGYTF
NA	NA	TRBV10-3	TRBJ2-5	TGTGCCACATGGGAGAAAGACCATGGGGGGGAGACCCAGTACTTC	CATWEKDHGGETQYF
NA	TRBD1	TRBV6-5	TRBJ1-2	TGTGCCAGTGTCGACAGGGGCGGCTACACCTTC	CASVDRGGYTF
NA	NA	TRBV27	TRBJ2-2	TGTGCCAGCAGTTTCCGGTCCCCCGGGGAGCTGTTTTTT	CASSFRSPGELFF
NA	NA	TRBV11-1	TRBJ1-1	TGTGCCAGCAGCCGGGACGGAACAGTCACTGAAGCTTTCTTT	CASSRDGTVTEAFF
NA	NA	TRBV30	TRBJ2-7	TGTGCCTGGAGTCCCGCTAGGGGGGGGGACTCCTACGAGCAGTACTTC	CAWSPARGGDSYEQYF
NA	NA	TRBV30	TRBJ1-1	TGTGCCTGGAGTGTGGACTTAACGGGATATGATTTCTTT	CAWSVDLTGYDFF
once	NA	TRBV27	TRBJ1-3	TGTGCCAGCACCTCTATCACCCACTGGACCTCTGGAAACACCATATATTTT	CASTSITHWTSGNTIYF
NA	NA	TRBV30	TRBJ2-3	TGTGCCTGGACTATCCGAGATACGCAGTATTTT	CAWTIRDTQYF
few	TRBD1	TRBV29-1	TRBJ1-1	TGCAGCGTGAGAAAGGGGGCATATGGGGACACTGAAGCTTTCTTT	CSVRKGAYGDTEAFF
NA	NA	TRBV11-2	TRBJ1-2	TGTGCCAGCAGCTTGGATAACTATGGCTACACCTTC	CASSLDNYGYTF
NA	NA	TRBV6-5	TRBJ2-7	TGTGCCAGCAGTACACCGGGACTCCCATCCTACGAGCAGTACTTC	CASSTPGLPSYEQYF
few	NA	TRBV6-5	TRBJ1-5	TGTGCCAGCAGTTGGGGACTCCATCAGCCCCAGCATTTT	CASSWGLHQPQHF
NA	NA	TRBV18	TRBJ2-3	TGTGCCAGCTCACCGGCCGGGGGCGCGCGGGATACGCAGTATTTT	CASSPAGGARDTQYF
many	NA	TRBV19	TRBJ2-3	TGTGCCAGTAGGGGGGGAGATACGCAGTATTTT	CASRGGDTQYF
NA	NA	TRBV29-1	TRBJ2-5	TGCAGCGTTGCGCATACCCAAGAGACCCAGTACTTC	CSVAHTQETQYF